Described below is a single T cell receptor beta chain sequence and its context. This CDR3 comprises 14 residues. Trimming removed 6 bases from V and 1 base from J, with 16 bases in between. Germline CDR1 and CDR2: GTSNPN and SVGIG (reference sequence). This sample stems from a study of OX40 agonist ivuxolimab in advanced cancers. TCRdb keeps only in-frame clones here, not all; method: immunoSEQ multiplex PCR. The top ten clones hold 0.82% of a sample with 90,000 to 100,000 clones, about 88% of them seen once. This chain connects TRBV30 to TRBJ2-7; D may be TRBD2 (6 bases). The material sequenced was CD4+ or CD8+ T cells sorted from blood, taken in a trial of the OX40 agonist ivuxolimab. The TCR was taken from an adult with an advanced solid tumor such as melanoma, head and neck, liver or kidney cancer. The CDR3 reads CACTDEGGSYEQYF. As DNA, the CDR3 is TGTGCCTGCACCGATGAGGGAGGATCCTACGAGCAGTACTTC.